The entry that follows covers one T cell receptor beta chain sequence. Clones were read by immunoSEQ multiplex PCR, and TCRdb kept only the in-frame ones, dropping some. The repertoire holds under 200,000 clones, with approximately 82% as singletons. Germline V gene data show CDR1 as MNHEY and CDR2 as SMNVEV (reference sequence). CDR3 length: 13 residues. With 8 bases removed from V and 1 base from J, the gap between germline ends came to 11 bases. These data originate in a study of blood T cell repertoires in COVID-19. The V gene is TRBV27, the J gene TRBJ1-1; D may be TRBD1 (5 bases). This clonotype was sampled from a woman in her 70s who had recovered from COVID-19. The sample taken for sequencing was peripheral blood. CDR3 region: CASAPQANTEAFF. Here the CDR3 DNA reads TGTGCCAGCGCCCCACAGGCGAACACTGAAGCTTTCTTT.